The 18 T cell receptor beta chains below come from one sample, sequenced in a study of blood T cell repertoires in COVID-19 (dated by TCRdb to the early 2020s). The method behind the library was the immunoSEQ multiplex PCR assay. TCRdb carries this immuneACCESS record with in-frame sequences only. Its versions omit some clonotypes, under half of them owing to an unresolved V gene in the studies checked, with the rest unexplained. The sample table shows fewer than 200,000 clones, and roughly 80% are seen once. 4.4% of the sample belongs to the ten largest clones. Sequenced input: PBMCs or T cells enriched from blood (not recorded which). The receptors come from a woman in her forties or fifties who had recovered from COVID-19.

The J gene is TRBJ1-5, the V gene TRBV5-1, with D perhaps TRBD1 (5 bases). Between the trimmed V and J ends, which lost 0 bases and 6 bases, there was a span of 10 bases. Germline V gene data show CDR1 as SGHRS and CDR2 as YFSETQ. This CDR3 spans 14 amino acids. This CDR3 reads CASSLEGVSQPQHF. The CDR3 DNA is TGCGCCAGCAGCTTGGAAGGGGTATCTCAGCCCCAGCATTTT.

The V gene is TRBV28, the J gene TRBJ1-2; 10 nucleotides match TRBD1. Per the germline V gene, CDR1 is MDHEN and CDR2 is SYDVKM. Unmatched junction bases numbered 2, after V lost 6 bases and J lost 7 bases. CDR3 size: 12 residues. This CDR3 reads CASSGDRGGYTF. CDR3 coding DNA: TGTGCCAGCAGCGGGGACAGGGGTGGCTACACCTTC.

This clone was recorded a few times. The chain couples TRBV7-3 to TRBJ2-4; 10 bases fit TRBD1. Looked up from germline, CDR1 is SGHTA and CDR2 is FQGTGA. There are 15 residues in the CDR3. After removal of 5 bases from V and 9 bases from J, the junction contained 10 bases not matched to a gene. The CDR3 DNA sequence: TGTGCCAGCAGCAGCGACAGGGGGCGCGTGAGCATTCAGTACTTC. It codes for CASSSDRGRVSIQYF.

The J gene is TRBJ2-3, the V gene TRBV27; tentatively, D is TRBD2 (7 bases). Germline loops: CDR1 MNHEY, CDR2 SMNVEV (reference sequence). The CDR3 totals 19 residues. V was cut by 8 bases and J by 7 bases, with 34 bases left in between. In DNA, the CDR3 is TGTGCCAGCCGCCTACAACGGTACCCCGCGGGGGCCCTTGGGTATACGCAGTATTTT. Its protein is CASRLQRYPAGALGYTQYF.

The chain employs TRBV12-3 or TRBV12-4 and TRBJ1-1; D not resolved. This CDR3 has 12 amino acids. V lost 3 bases and J 6 bases, leaving 8 bases between the germline ends. The CDR3 bases are TGTGCCAGCAGTTTTGGGCCCGCTGAAGCTTTCTTT. Translating it yields CASSFGPAEAFF.

This clone was seen a few times. This rearrangement joins TRBV6-6 to TRBJ1-5; 8 nucleotides match TRBD1. The ends lost 1 base at V and 5 bases at J; junction bases unmatched: 1. This CDR3 comprises 14 residues. Germline CDR1 and CDR2: MNHNY and SVGAGI (reference sequence). CDR3 amino acids: CASSYLTGDQPQHF. In nucleotides, the CDR3 is TGTGCCAGCAGTTACTTGACAGGGGATCAGCCCCAGCATTTT.

This chain uses TRBV24-1 with TRBJ1-2; D may be TRBD1 (5 bases). V was shortened by 0 bases and J by 4 bases, with 11 bases between the two germline ends. In germline, CDR1 is KGHDR, CDR2 SFDVKD. This CDR3 has 15 residues. The DNA for the CDR3 is TGTGCCACCAGTGATTTGAGCGGGGACCCCTATGGCTACACCTTC. Residues: CATSDLSGDPYGYTF.

Note on this clone: Germline is not matched at one junction end, which may reflect a read error. This chain joins TRBV28 and TRBJ2-5; D is uncertain. Germline lookup yields CDR1 MDHEN and CDR2 SYDVKM. CDR3 length: 11 amino acids. The CDR3 protein is CASSLARSFNF. CDR3 sequence (DNA): TGTGCCAGCAGTTTAGCGCGGTCGTTCAACTTC.

The chain couples TRBV6-5 to TRBJ1-4; a possible D gene is TRBD1 (5 bases). Germline V lookup: CDR1 MNHEY, CDR2 SVGAGI. The CDR3 is 15 amino acids. Trimming shortened V by 9 bases and J by 0 bases, and 14 bases separated the two germline ends. CDR3 DNA sequence: TGTGCCAGTCATCTACAGGCTGCAACTAATGAAAAACTGTTTTTT. Translating it yields CASHLQAATNEKLFF.

The CDR3 region is CASSPDNGATEAFF. The CDR3 DNA is TGTGCCAGCTCACCCGACAATGGGGCCACTGAAGCTTTCTTT. The chain links TRBV18 to TRBJ1-1, with a possible D match to TRBD1 (5 bases). Germline V lookup: CDR1 KGHSH, CDR2 LQKENI. Trimming left V 3 bases short and J 4 bases short, with 12 bases between. CDR3 length: 14 residues.

The chain employs TRBV11-3 and TRBJ2-7; TRBD1 matches 8 bases. CDR3 size: 14 residues. The ends lost 5 bases at V and 3 bases at J; junction bases unmatched: 6. The germline CDR1 and CDR2 sequences are SGHNT and YENEEA. As DNA, the CDR3 is TGTGCCAGCAGCCGAGGGACAGGACACTACGAGCAGTACGTC. Protein sequence: CASSRGTGHYEQYV.

V and J are TRBV9 and TRBJ2-3; D is undetermined. Trimming pared 4 bases from V and 4 bases from J, leaving 7 bases between. In germline, CDR1 is SGDLS, CDR2 YYNGEE. The CDR3 length is 12 residues. The CDR3 is CASSLNSDTQYF. For the CDR3, the DNA is TGTGCCAGCAGCTTAAACTCAGATACGCAGTATTTT.

The chain is built from TRBV19 and TRBJ1-5, with TRBD1 matching over 10 bases. With 5 bases clipped from V and 9 bases from J, the junction kept 13 bases outside the gene matches. The CDR3 is 16 amino acids. CDR1 and CDR2 from the germline V gene are LNHDA and SQIVND (reference sequence). The CDR3 reads CASSPRDRGGNRPQHF. The CDR3 nucleotides are TGTGCCAGTAGTCCGAGGGACAGGGGTGGGAACAGGCCCCAGCATTTT. Together with reference TRBV19 and TRBJ1-5, the CDR3 gives the full variable domain: DGGITQSPKYLFRKEGQNVTLSCEQNLNHDAMYWYRQDPGQGLRLIYYSQIVNDFQKGDIAEGYSVSREKKESFPLTVTSAQKNPTAFYLCASSPRDRGGNRPQHFGDGTRLSIL.

The chain is built from TRBV29-1 and TRBJ1-2; TRBD1 aligns across 9 bases. The germline V gene has CDR1 SQVTM and CDR2 ANQGSEA. With V trimmed by 7 bases and J by 2 bases, 5 bases remained unmatched. The CDR3 is made up of 13 amino acids. CDR3 in amino acids: CSAKGQGNYGYTF. DNA for the CDR3: TGCAGCGCGAAAGGACAGGGGAACTATGGCTACACCTTC.

This clone was picked up one time. This sequence joins TRBV7-2 and TRBJ1-1; TRBD1 aligns across 7 bases. The germline gives CDR1 SGHTA, CDR2 FQGNSA. This CDR3 has 15 residues. The trim removed 7 bases at V and 4 bases at J, leaving 12 bases unmatched. The CDR3 bases are TGTGCCAGCACCCTACTAACAGGGGTTGGCACTGAAGCTTTCTTT. The encoded protein is CASTLLTGVGTEAFF.

This rearrangement joins TRBV4-3 to TRBJ2-2, with D tentatively TRBD2 (6 bases). The length of the CDR3 is 15 residues. V lost 4 bases to trimming and J lost 0 bases, with 9 bases between them. Germline CDR1 reads LGHNA; CDR2 reads YSLEER. The CDR3 is CASSRGITNTGELFF. DNA of the CDR3: TGCGCCAGCAGCCGCGGGATTACGAACACCGGGGAGCTGTTTTTT.

The chain has TRBV7-2 and TRBJ1-1; maybe TRBD1 (6 bases). The CDR3 is 14 residues long. Trimming cost V 5 bases and J 11 bases, with 21 bases left between them. Germline CDR1 SGHTA, CDR2 FQGNSA. The DNA of the CDR3 is TGTGCCAGCAGCCAACCGACAGGACGCCTGACCGCTTTCTTT. This gives the protein CASSQPTGRLTAFF.

The chain links TRBV3-1 (or the pseudogene TRBV3-2) to TRBJ1-5; D may be TRBD1 (5 bases). The CDR3 sequence is 15 residues long. Germline CDR1 and CDR2: LGHDT and YNNKEL (reference sequence). The V and J ends lost 1 base and 2 bases respectively, with 9 bases between them. CDR3: CASSQGGRGNQPQHF. CDR3 in DNA: TGTGCCAGCAGCCAAGGGGGCAGGGGCAATCAGCCCCAGCATTTT.